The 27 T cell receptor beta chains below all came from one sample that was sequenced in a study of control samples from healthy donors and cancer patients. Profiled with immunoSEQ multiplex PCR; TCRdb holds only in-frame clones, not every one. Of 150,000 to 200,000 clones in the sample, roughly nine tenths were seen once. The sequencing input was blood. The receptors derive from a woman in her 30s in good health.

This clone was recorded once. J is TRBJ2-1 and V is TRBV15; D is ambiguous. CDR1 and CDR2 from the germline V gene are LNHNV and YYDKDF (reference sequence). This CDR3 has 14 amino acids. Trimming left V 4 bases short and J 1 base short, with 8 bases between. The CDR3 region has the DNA TGTGCCACCAGCATCAGTGGGTCCTACAATGAGCAGTTCTTC. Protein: CATSISGSYNEQFF. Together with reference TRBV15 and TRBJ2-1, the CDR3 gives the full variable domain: DAMVIQNPRYQVTQFGKPVTLSCSQTLNHNVMYWYQQKSSQAPKLLFHYYDKDFNNEADTPDNFQSRRPNTSFCFLDIRSPGLGDTAMYLCATSISGSYNEQFFGPGTRLTVL.

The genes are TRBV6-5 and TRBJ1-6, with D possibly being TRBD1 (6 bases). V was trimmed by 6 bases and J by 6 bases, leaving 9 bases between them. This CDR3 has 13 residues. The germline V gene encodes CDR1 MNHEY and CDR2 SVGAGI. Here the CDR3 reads CASRQGFNSPLHF. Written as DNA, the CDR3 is TGTGCCAGCAGACAGGGTTTTAATTCACCCCTCCACTTT.

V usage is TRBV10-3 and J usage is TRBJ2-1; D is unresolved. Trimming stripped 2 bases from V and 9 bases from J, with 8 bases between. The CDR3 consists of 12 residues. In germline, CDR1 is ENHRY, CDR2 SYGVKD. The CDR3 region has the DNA TGTGCCATCAGTGAGCCCCCTCGTGAGCAGTTCTTC. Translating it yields CAISEPPREQFF.

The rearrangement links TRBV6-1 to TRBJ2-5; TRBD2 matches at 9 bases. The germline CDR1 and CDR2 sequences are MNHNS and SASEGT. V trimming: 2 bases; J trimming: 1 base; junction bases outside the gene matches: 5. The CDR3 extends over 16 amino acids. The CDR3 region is CASSEWGGRAQETQYF. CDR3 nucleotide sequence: TGTGCCAGCAGTGAATGGGGCGGGAGGGCCCAAGAGACCCAGTACTTC.

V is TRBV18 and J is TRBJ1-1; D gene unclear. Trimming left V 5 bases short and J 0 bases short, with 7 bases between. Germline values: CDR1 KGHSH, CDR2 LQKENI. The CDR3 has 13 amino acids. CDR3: CASSGEVNTEAFF. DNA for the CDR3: TGTGCCAGCTCAGGGGAAGTGAACACTGAAGCTTTCTTT.

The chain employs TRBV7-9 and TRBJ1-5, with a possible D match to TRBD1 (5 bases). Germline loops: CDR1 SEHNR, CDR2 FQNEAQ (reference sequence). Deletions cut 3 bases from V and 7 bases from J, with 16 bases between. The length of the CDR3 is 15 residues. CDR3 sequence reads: CASSFSRELGQPQHF. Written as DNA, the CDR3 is TGTGCCAGCAGCTTTAGCAGGGAGTTAGGACAGCCCCAGCATTTT.

CDR3 bases: TGTGCCAGCAGCCAAGATCATTCACCCCTCCACTTT. Protein product: CASSQDHSPLHF. The chain employs TRBV4-2 and TRBJ1-6; no clear D. The V end lost 0 bases, the J end lost 8 bases, and 2 bases lay between the germline ends. CDR3 length: 12 amino acids. CDR1 is LGHNA and CDR2 is YNFKEQ in the germline V gene.

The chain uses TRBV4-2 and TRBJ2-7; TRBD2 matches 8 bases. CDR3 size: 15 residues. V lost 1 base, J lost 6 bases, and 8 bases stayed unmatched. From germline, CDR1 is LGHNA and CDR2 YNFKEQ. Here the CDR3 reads CASSQAERETAEQYF. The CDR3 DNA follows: TGTGCCAGCAGCCAAGCGGAGCGGGAGACAGCCGAGCAGTACTTC.

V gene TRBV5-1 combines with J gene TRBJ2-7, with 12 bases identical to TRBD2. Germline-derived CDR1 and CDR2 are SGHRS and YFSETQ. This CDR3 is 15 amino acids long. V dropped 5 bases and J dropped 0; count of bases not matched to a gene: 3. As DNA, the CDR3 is TGCGCCAGCAGACGGACTAGCGGGACCTCCTACGAGCAGTACTTC. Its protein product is CASRRTSGTSYEQYF.

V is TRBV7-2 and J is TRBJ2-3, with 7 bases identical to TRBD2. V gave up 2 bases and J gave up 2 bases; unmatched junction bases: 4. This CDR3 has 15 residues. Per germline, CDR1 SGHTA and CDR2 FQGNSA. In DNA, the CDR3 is TGTGCCAGCAGCTTAAGAAGCGGGGACACAGATACGCAGTATTTT. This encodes CASSLRSGDTDTQYF.

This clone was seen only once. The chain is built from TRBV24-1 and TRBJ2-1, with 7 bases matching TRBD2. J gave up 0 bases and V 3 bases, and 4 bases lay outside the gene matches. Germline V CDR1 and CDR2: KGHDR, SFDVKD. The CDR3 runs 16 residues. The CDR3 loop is CATSDPGTNSYNEQFF. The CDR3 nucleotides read TGTGCCACCAGTGATCCCGGGACTAACTCCTACAATGAGCAGTTCTTC.

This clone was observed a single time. The CDR3 spells CASSVRVAADTQYF. The CDR3 nucleotides read TGTGCCAGCAGCGTACGGGTGGCGGCAGATACGCAGTATTTT. V gene TRBV9 combines with J gene TRBJ2-3; D gene uncertain. The CDR3 is 14 residues long. Trimming pared 1 base from V and 4 bases from J, leaving 10 bases between. CDR1 SGDLS and CDR2 YYNGEE come from the germline V gene.

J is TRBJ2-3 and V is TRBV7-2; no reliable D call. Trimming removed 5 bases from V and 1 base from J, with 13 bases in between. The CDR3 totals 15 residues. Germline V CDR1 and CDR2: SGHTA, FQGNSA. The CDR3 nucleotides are TGTGCCAGCAGCCCTCAGTCTAGGGGCACAGATACGCAGTATTTT. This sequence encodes CASSPQSRGTDTQYF.

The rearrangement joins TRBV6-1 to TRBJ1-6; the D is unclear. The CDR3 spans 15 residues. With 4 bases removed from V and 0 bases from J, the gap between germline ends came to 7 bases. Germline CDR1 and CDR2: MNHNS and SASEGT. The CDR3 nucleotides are TGTGCCAGCAGTGTAGCCATCTCCTATAATTCACCCCTCCACTTT. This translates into CASSVAISYNSPLHF.

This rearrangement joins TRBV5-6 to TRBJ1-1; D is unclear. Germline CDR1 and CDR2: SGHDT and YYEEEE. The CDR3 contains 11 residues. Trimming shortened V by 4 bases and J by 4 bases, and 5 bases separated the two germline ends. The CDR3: CASSLVTEAFF. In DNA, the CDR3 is TGTGCCAGCAGCCTCGTCACTGAAGCTTTCTTT. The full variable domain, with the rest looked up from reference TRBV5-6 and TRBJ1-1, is DAGVTQSPTHLIKTRGQQVTLRCSPKSGHDTVSWYQQALGQGPQFIFQYYEEEERQRGNFPDRFSGHQFPNYSSELNVNALLLGDSALYLCASSLVTEAFFGQGTRLTVV.

In DNA, the CDR3 is TGTGCCAGCAGCTTATTCCCGAGCGGGCTCTCCTACAATGAGCAGTTCTTC. It codes for CASSLFPSGLSYNEQFF. The genes are TRBV7-9 and TRBJ2-1; possible D gene TRBD2, 6 bases. The CDR3 sequence is 17 residues long. Trimming cost V 2 bases and J 0 bases, with 14 bases left between them. CDR1 is SEHNR, CDR2 FQNEAQ, per germline (reference sequence).

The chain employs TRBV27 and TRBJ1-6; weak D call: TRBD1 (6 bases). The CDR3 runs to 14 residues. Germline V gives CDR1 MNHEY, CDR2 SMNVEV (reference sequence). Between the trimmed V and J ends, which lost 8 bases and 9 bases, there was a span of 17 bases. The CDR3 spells CASGGHLSTSPLHF. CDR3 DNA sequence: TGTGCCAGCGGGGGACACCTAAGCACTTCACCCCTCCACTTT.

In DNA form, the CDR3 reads TGTGCCAGCAGCTTAAGGGTCTTCGCGGGACTAGCGGGAGGGTGGGTTTACAATGAGCAGTTCTTC. It is translated as CASSLRVFAGLAGGWVYNEQFF. The V call is TRBV7-3, the J call TRBJ2-1; the match to TRBD2 covers 16 bases. Trimming took 1 base from V and 4 from J; bases not matched to a gene: 16. There are 22 residues in the CDR3. Germline assignment: CDR1 SGHTA and CDR2 FQGTGA.

The CDR3 nucleotides read TGTGCCAGCAGTGCAAGGTCCGGAAACAATGAGCAGTTCTTC. It codes for CASSARSGNNEQFF. The chain combines TRBV2 with TRBJ2-1; D remains unclear. Deletions cut 4 bases from V and 5 bases from J, with 12 bases between. The CDR3 is 14 amino acids. Germline CDR1 is SNHLY and CDR2 is FYNNEI.

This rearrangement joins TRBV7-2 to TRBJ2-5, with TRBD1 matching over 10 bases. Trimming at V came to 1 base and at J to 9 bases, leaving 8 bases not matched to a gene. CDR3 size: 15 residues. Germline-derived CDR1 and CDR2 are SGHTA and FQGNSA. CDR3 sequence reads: CASSLGGTGAEAQYF. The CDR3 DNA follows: TGTGCCAGCAGCTTAGGTGGGACAGGGGCCGAGGCCCAGTACTTC.

CDR3 protein: CASSLSVGVGNEQFF. CDR3 in DNA: TGTGCCAGCAGCTTATCTGTGGGAGTAGGCAATGAGCAGTTCTTC. This rearrangement joins TRBV7-6 to TRBJ2-1; TRBD2 is a possible D gene (5 bases). Trimming took off 2 bases at V and 6 bases at J, with 14 bases between the two ends. The V gene's germline CDR1 is SGHVS and CDR2 FNYEAQ. The CDR3 loop spans 15 amino acids.

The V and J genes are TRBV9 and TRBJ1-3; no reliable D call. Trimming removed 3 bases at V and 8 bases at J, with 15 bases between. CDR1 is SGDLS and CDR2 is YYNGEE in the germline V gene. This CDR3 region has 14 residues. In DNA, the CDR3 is TGTGCCAGCAGCGAGGGTAGGGCTCGGGACACCATATATTTT. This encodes CASSEGRARDTIYF.

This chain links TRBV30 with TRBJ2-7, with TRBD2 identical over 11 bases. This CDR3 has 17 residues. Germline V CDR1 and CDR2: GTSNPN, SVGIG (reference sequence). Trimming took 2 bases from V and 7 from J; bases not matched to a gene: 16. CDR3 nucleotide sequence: TGTGCCTGGAGTCCCGGGACTAGCGGCCCCGGGGCTAGAGAGCAGTACTTC. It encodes CAWSPGTSGPGAREQYF.

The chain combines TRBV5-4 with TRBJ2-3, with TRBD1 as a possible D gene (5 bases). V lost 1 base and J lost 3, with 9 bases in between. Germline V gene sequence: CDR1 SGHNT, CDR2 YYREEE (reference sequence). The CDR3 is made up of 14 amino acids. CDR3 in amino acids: CASSLRGGTDTQYF. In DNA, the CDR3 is TGTGCCAGCAGCTTGAGGGGCGGTACAGATACGCAGTATTTT. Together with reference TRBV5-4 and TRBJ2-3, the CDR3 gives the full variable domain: ETGVTQSPTHLIKTRGQQVTLRCSSQSGHNTVSWYQQALGQGPQFIFQYYREEENGRGNFPPRFSGLQFPNYSSELNVNALELDDSALYLCASSLRGGTDTQYFGPGTRLTVL.

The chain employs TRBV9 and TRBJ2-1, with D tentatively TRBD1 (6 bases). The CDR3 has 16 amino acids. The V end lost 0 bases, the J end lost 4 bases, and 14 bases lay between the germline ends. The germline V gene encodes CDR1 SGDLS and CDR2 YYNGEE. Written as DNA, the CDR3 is TGTGCCAGCAGCGTAGCTAAGTCGGACAGATACAATGAGCAGTTCTTC. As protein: CASSVAKSDRYNEQFF.

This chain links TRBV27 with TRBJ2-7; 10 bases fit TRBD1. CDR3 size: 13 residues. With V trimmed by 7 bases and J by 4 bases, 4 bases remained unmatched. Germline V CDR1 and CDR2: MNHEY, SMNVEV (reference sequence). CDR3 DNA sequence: TGTGCCAGCACCCCGGGACAGGGGTACGAGCAGTACTTC. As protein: CASTPGQGYEQYF.

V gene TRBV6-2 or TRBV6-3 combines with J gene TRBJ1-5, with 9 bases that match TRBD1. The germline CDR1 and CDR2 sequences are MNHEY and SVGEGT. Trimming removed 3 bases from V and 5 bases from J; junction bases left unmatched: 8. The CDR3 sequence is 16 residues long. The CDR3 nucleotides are TGTGCCAGCAGTTATGCCCGGACAGGGGAAGATCAGCCCCAGCATTTT. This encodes CASSYARTGEDQPQHF.